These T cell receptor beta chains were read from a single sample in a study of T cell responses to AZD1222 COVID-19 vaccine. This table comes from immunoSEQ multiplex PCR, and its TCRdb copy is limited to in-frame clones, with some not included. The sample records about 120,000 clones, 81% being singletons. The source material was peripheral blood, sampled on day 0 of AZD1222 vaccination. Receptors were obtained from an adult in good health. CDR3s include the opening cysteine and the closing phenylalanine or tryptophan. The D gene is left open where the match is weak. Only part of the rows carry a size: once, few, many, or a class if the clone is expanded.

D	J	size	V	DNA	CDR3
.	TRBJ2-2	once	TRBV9	TGTGCCAGCAGCGTAGTATCGACCATGAACACCGGGGAGCTGTTTTTT	CASSVVSTMNTGELFF
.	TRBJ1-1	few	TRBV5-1	TGCGCCAGCTCCCGCGGTGGGGGCGCGGGCACTGAAGCTTTCTTT	CASSRGGGAGTEAFF
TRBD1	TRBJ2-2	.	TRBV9	TGTGCCAGCAGCGGGGGACAGGGAAAAACCGGGGAGCTGTTTTTT	CASSGGQGKTGELFF
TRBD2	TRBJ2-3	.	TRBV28	TGTGCCAGCAGTAAGCGGCGGGGGATCACAGATACGCAGTATTTT	CASSKRRGITDTQYF
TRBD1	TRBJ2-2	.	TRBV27	TGTGCCAGCTCAAGGACAGGCTTGACCGGGGAGCTGTTTTTT	CASSRTGLTGELFF
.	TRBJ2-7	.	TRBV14	TGTGCCAGCAGCCAAGGGTACGAGCAGTACTTC	CASSQGYEQYF
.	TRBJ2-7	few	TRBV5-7	TGTGCCAGCAGCGGAGAGGAGGGGACTGCGACCTACGAGCAGTACTTC	CASSGEEGTATYEQYF
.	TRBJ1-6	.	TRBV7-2	TGTGCCAGCAGCTTTATTTCACGGGGAAATAATTCACCCCTCCACTTT	CASSFISRGNNSPLHF
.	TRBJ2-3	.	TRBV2	TGTGCCAGCAGTGTCGGGCTGCGCAGGGATACGCAGTATTTT	CASSVGLRRDTQYF
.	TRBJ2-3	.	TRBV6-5	TGTGCCAGCACCCCCCCCACAGATACGCAGTATTTT	CASTPPTDTQYF
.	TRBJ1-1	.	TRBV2	TGTGCCAGCAGTGAATGGGACACCCTGAACACTGAAGCTTTCTTT	CASSEWDTLNTEAFF
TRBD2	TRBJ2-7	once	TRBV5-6	TGTGCCAGCAGCTTGGAAGGGACTAGCGTCCACGAGCAGTACTTC	CASSLEGTSVHEQYF
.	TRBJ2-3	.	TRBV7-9	TGTGCCAGCAGCTTTGGGGACAGCACAGATACGCAGTATTTT	CASSFGDSTDTQYF